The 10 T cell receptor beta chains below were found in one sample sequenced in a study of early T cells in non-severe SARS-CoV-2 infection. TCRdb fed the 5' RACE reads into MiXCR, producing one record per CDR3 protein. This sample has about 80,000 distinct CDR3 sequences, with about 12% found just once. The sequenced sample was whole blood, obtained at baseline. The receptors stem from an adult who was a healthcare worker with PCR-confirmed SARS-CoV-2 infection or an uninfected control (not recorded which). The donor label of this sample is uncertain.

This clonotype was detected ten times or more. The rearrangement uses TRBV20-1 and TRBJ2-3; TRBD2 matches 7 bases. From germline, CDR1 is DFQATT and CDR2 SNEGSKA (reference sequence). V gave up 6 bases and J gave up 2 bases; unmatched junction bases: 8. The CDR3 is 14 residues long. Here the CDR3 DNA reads TGCAGTGCCACAACTAGCGCCGTCACAGATACGCAGTATTTT. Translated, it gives CSATTSAVTDTQYF.

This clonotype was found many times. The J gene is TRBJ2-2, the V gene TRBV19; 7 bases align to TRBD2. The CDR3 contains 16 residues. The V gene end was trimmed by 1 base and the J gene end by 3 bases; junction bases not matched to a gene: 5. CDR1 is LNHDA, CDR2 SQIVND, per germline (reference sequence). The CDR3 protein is CASSIAGGTDTGELFF. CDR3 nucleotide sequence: TGTGCCAGTAGTATAGCCGGGGGGACCGACACCGGGGAGCTGTTTTTT.

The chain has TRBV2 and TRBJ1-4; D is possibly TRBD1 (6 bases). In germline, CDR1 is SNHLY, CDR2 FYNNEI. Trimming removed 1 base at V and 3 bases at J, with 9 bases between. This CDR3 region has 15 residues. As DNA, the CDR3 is TGTGCCAGCAGTGAAGTCAGGGGTCCTAATGAAAAACTGTTTTTT. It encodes CASSEVRGPNEKLFF.

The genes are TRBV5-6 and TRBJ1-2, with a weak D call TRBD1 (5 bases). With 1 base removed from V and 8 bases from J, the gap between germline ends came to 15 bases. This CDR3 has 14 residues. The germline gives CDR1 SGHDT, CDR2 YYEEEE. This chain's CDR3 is CASSLIAGKKGYTF. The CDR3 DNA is TGTGCCAGCAGCTTGATCGCAGGGAAGAAAGGCTACACCTTC.

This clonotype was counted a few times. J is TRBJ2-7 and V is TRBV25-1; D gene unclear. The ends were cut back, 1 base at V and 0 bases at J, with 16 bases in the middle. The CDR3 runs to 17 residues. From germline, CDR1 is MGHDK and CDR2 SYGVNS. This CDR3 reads CASSESPSMTDSYEQYF. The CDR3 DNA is TGTGCCAGCAGTGAATCCCCTTCGATGACGGACTCCTACGAGCAGTACTTC.

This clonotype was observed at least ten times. CDR3 sequence: CASSPVRQGTNEKLFF. Here the CDR3 DNA reads TGCGCCAGCAGCCCCGTGAGGCAGGGAACTAATGAAAAACTGTTTTTT. This chain connects TRBV4-3 to TRBJ1-4; the D gene is possibly TRBD1 (5 bases). This CDR3 comprises 16 residues. Trimming removed 4 bases at V and 1 base at J, with 13 bases between. From germline, CDR1 is LGHNA and CDR2 YSLEER.

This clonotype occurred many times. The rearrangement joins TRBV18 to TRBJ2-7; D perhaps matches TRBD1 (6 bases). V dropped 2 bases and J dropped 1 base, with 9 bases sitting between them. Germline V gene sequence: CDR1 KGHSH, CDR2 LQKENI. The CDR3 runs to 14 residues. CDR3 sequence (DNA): TGTGCCAGCTCACCAACCGGGACATCCTACGAGCAGTACTTC. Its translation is CASSPTGTSYEQYF.

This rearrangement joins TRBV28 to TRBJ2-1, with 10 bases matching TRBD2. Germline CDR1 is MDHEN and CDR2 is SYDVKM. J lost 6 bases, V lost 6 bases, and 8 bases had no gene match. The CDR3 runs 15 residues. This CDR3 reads CASSLSGRAFNEQFF. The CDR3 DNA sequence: TGTGCCAGCAGCCTGAGCGGGAGGGCCTTCAATGAGCAGTTCTTC.

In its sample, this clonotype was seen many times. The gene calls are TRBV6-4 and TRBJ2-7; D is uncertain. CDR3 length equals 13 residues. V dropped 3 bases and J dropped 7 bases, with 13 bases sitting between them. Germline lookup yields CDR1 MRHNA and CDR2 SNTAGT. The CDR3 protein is CASSEEPYEEQYF. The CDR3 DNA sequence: TGTGCCAGCAGTGAGGAGCCTTATGAGGAGCAGTACTTC.

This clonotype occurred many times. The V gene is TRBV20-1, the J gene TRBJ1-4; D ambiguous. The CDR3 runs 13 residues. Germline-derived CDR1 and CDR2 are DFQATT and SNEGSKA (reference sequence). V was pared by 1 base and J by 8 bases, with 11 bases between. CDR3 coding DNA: TGCAGTGCTAGAGGTTTTGTTGAGGAAAAACTGTTTTTT. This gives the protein CSARGFVEEKLFF.